This T cell receptor (beta chain) was recorded in a study of T-cell memory formation after mild COVID-19. Whole-study context: There were largely donor-specific TCR clusters.

TCRdb reprocessed the 5' RACE reads via MiXCR and lists one record per CDR3 protein. Among around 250,000 distinct CDR3 sequences listed, roughly 17% were seen once. The V gene's germline CDR1 is GTSNPN and CDR2 SVGIG (reference sequence). There are 15 residues in the CDR3. The V and J ends lost 1 base and 4 bases respectively, with 17 bases between them. General study points: Among contracting clones, CD4+ were mainly CM/EM and CD8+ enriched in EMRA. Unconfirmed was the SARS-CoV-2 specificity of second-wave clones that peaked on day 37.

This clonotype was counted ten times or more. The target antigen is unknown. V and J are TRBV30 and TRBJ2-7; perhaps TRBD2 as D (5 bases). The sequence was collected from a man between 18 and 35 years old who had mild COVID-19 (a few samples of this study predate the infection). Cell type and time point are not known. Material for sequencing was PBMCs or a T cell subset sorted from them (not recorded which). The CDR3 coding sequence is TGTGCCTGGAGTGCTGGACTCCCAGTGATTTACGAGCAGTACTTC. Translation: CAWSAGLPVIYEQYF.